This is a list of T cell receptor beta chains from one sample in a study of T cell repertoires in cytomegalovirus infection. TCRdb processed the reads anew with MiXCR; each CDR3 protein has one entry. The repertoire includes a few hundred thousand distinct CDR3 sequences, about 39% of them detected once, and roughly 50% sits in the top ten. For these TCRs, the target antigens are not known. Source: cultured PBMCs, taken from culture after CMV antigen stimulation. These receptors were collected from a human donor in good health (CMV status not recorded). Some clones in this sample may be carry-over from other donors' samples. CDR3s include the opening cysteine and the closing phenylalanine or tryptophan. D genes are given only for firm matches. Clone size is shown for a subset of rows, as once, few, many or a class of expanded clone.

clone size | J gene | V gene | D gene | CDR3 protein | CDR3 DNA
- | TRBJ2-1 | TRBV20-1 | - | CSASGDRNYNEQFF | TGCAGTGCTAGCGGAGACAGGAATTACAATGAGCAGTTCTTC
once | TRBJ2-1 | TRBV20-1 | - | CSADYHNEQFF | TGCAGTGCTGACTACCACAATGAGCAGTTCTTC
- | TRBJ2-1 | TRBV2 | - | CASSDGVEQFF | TGTGCCAGCAGTGATGGGGTCGAGCAGTTCTTC
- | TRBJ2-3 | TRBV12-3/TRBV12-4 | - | CASSLVSARLDTQYF | TGTGCCAGCAGTTTAGTCTCTGCGCGCCTTGATACGCAGTATTTT
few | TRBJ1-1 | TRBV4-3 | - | CASSQDLGGGSSTEAFF | TGCGCCAGCAGCCAAGATCTGGGGGGCGGCTCAAGCACTGAAGCTTTCTTT
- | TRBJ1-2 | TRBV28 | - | CASSLMQGDGYGYTF | TGTGCCAGCAGTTTAATGCAGGGCGACGGCTATGGCTACACCTTC
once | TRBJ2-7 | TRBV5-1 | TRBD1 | CASSSPSGTGAGDEQYF | TGCGCCAGCAGCTCGCCCAGCGGGACAGGGGCCGGAGACGAGCAGTACTTC
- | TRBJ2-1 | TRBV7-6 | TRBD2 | CASSSGLAGGGYEQFF | TGTGCCAGCAGCTCCGGACTAGCGGGAGGAGGCTATGAGCAGTTCTTC
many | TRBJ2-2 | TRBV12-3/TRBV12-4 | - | CASSLRDTGELFF | TGTGCCAGCAGCTTAAGGGACACCGGGGAGCTGTTTTTT
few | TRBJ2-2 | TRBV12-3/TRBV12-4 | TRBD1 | CASSLGQGASGELFF | TGTGCCAGCAGCCTGGGACAGGGGGCTTCCGGGGAGCTGTTTTTT
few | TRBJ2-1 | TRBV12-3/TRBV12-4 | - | CASRPPEADEQFF | TGTGCCAGCAGGCCACCGGAGGCAGATGAGCAGTTCTTC
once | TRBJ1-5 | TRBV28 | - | CASSSTVGPPRNQPQHF | TGTGCCAGCAGTTCGACCGTAGGGCCCCCTCGGAATCAGCCCCAGCATTTT
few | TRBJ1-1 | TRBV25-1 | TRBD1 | CASRTDTGVAFAFF | TGTGCCAGCAGGACAGATACAGGGGTCGCTTTTGCTTTCTTT
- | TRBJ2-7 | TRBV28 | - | CASSSGPADEQYF | TGTGCCAGCAGTTCGGGACCAGCGGACGAGCAGTACTTC
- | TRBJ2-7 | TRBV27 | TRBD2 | CASSLSRASGTYEQYF | TGTGCCAGCAGTTTATCGCGGGCTAGCGGTACCTACGAGCAGTACTTC
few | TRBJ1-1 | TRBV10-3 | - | CAISEPTWSTEAFF | TGTGCCATCAGTGAGCCCACGTGGAGCACTGAAGCTTTCTTT
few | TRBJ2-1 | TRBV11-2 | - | CASSLGLAIGEQFF | TGTGCCAGCAGCTTAGGGCTAGCGATCGGTGAGCAGTTCTTC
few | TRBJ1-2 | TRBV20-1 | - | CSAPDGYTF | TGCAGTGCACCGGATGGCTACACCTTC
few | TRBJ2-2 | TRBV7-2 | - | CASRGGRYTGELFF | TGTGCCAGCAGAGGAGGGAGATACACCGGGGAGCTGTTTTTT
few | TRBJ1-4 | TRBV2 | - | CASSGQTTNEKLFF | TGTGCCAGCAGTGGACAGACAACTAATGAAAAACTGTTTTTT
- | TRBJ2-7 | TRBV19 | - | CARKIIQGPGRSYEQYF | TGTGCCAGAAAGATTATACAGGGACCAGGGAGGTCCTACGAGCAGTACTTC
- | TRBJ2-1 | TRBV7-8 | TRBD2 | CASSYQRGSSYNEQFF | TGTGCCAGCAGCTATCAGCGGGGGAGCTCCTACAATGAGCAGTTCTTC
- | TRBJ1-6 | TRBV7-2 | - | CASSLLGPDNSPLHF | TGTGCCAGCAGCCTGTTGGGACCCGATAATTCACCCCTCCACTTT
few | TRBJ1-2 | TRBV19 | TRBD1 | CAAVSQGDYGYTF | TGTGCCGCAGTATCACAGGGGGACTATGGCTACACCTTC
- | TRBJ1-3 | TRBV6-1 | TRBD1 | CASSAQGPYSGNTIYF | TGTGCCAGCAGTGCACAGGGGCCTTACTCTGGAAACACCATATATTTT
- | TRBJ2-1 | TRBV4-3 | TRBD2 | CASSQGLLSGRANEQFF | TGCGCCAGCAGCCAAGGCCTCTTAAGCGGGAGGGCCAATGAGCAGTTCTTC
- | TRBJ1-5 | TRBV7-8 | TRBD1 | CASNDRAAGQPQHF | TGTGCCAGCAACGACAGGGCAGCGGGACAGCCCCAGCATTTT
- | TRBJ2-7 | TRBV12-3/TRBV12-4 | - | CASSPEVSYEQYF | TGTGCCAGCAGTCCCGAGGTATCCTACGAGCAGTACTTC
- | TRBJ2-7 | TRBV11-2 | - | CASSLRVGDRNPYEQYF | TGTGCCAGCAGCCTTAGGGTAGGGGACCGAAATCCCTACGAGCAGTACTTC
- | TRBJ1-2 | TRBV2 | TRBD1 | CASSDVDRRGYGYTF | TGTGCCAGCAGTGATGTGGACAGGAGGGGCTATGGCTACACCTTC
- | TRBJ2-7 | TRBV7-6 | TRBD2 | CASSLYGGRETEQYF | TGTGCCAGCAGCTTATACGGCGGGAGGGAGACCGAGCAGTACTTC
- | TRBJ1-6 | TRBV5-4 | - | CASSLDRSNSPLHF | TGTGCCAGCAGCTTGGACAGGAGTAATTCACCCCTCCACTTT
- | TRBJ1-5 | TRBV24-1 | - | CATSAMGGPNQPQHF | TGTGCCACCAGTGCCATGGGCGGACCCAATCAGCCCCAGCATTTT
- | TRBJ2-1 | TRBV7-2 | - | CASSPPGSMIEQFF | TGTGCCAGCAGCCCTCCGGGATCCATGATTGAGCAGTTCTTC
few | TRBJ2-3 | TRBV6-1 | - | CASRRGATDTQYF | TGTGCCAGCAGACGAGGGGCCACAGATACGCAGTATTTT
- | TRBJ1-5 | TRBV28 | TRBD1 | CASSLGTGFNNQPQHF | TGTGCCAGCAGTTTGGGGACAGGGTTTAACAATCAGCCCCAGCATTTT
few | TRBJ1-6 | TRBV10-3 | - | CAISVGAVRAPLHF | TGTGCCATCAGTGTCGGAGCAGTACGGGCACCCCTCCACTTT
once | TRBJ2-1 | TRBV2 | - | CASSEEGSYNEQFF | TGTGCCAGCAGTGAAGAGGGGTCCTACAATGAGCAGTTCTTC
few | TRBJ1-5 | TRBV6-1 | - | CASTPGDSNQPQHF | TGTGCCAGCACCCCCGGAGATAGCAATCAGCCCCAGCATTTT
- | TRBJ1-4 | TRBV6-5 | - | CASSEPGSRGEKLFF | TGTGCCAGCAGTGAGCCGGGATCGAGGGGGGAAAAACTGTTTTTT
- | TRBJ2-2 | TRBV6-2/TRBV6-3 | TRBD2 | CASILREDTGELFF | TGTGCCAGCATTTTACGGGAGGACACCGGGGAGCTGTTTTTT
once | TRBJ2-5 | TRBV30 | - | CAWSVLGRQETQYF | TGTGCCTGGAGTGTACTCGGCAGACAAGAGACCCAGTACTTC
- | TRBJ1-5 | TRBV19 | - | CASSLGNHPSNQPQHF | TGTGCCAGTAGTCTAGGAAACCACCCGAGCAATCAGCCCCAGCATTTT
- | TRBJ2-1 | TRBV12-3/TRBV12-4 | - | CASSFVGGAYDEQFF | TGTGCCAGCAGTTTCGTTGGGGGGGCATACGATGAGCAGTTCTTC
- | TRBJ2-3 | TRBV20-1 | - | CSARDNWADTQYF | TGCAGTGCTAGAGATAACTGGGCAGATACGCAGTATTTT